A selection of T cell receptor beta chains follows, all from one sample in a study of blood T cell repertoires in COVID-19. Using immunoSEQ multiplex PCR, the repertoire was profiled, and TCRdb retains in-frame clones only, with some absent. The sample records 150,000 to 190,000 clones, over 60% being singletons. The specimen sequenced was peripheral blood. All receptors come from a woman of 80 years or more with acute or convalescent COVID-19. Each CDR3 is given without its conserved first and last residue. The D gene is left open where the match is weak.

D	length	V	J	CDR3
NA	13	TRBV7-2	TRBJ1-4	ASSQKRATVEKLF
TRBD2	12	TRBV9	TRBJ2-7	ASSVGAGDYEQY
NA	15	TRBV19	TRBJ1-5	ASRSNQGAPNNQPQH
NA	13	TRBV19	TRBJ1-5	ASSQLRDSNQPQH
NA	11	TRBV7-3	TRBJ1-6	ASSTYRNSPLH
NA	11	TRBV6-5	TRBJ1-5	ASSFYRGQPQH
TRBD1	14	TRBV23-1	TRBJ2-2	ASSQRDRGLTGELF
TRBD1	10	TRBV9	TRBJ1-2	ASSAGTGVYT
TRBD1	15	TRBV5-6	TRBJ1-5	ASSFRTPGQGKQPQH
TRBD2	9	TRBV6-2/TRBV6-3	TRBJ2-3	ASSYLAGQY
NA	9	TRBV20-1	TRBJ2-3	SASPSDTQY
TRBD1	15	TRBV16	TRBJ1-2	ASSQSVGQGFTYGYT
NA	13	TRBV4-3	TRBJ1-4	ASSQAHRINEKLF
TRBD1	12	TRBV28	TRBJ1-2	ASSLGGQGGGYT
TRBD2	15	TRBV4-1	TRBJ2-3	ASSQEYLSGGRDTQY
NA	12	TRBV10-3	TRBJ2-6	AISGQTGANVLT
NA	13	TRBV15	TRBJ1-1	ATSRYRALNTEAF
NA	13	TRBV29-1	TRBJ2-3	SVEDKAVSTDTQY
TRBD1	12	TRBV6-6	TRBJ1-5	ASSQRQGGQPQH
TRBD1	12	TRBV5-5	TRBJ1-1	ASSSPGGRPEAF
NA	15	TRBV9	TRBJ1-3	ASSPPRGSLPGNTIY
NA	13	TRBV5-1	TRBJ1-3	ASSLDQGSGNTIY
NA	14	TRBV6-1	TRBJ1-5	ASSEVRSYSNQPQH
NA	14	TRBV19	TRBJ2-4	ASSPRQGGTKNIQY
NA	11	TRBV7-3	TRBJ2-1	ASSPPGGGEQF
TRBD2	15	TRBV3-1/TRBV3-2	TRBJ2-1	ASSQGTSGAGYNEQF
NA	10	TRBV29-1	TRBJ1-1	SARQVGTEAF
TRBD1	12	TRBV6-1	TRBJ1-2	ASSEVTGAYGYT
TRBD1	17	TRBV7-9	TRBJ1-6	ASSLSLIQGNPYNSPLH
NA	10	TRBV3-1/TRBV3-2	TRBJ2-1	ASSQPGFMSF
NA	13	TRBV5-1	TRBJ2-2	ASSLGLAQTGELF
TRBD1	11	TRBV15	TRBJ1-2	ATTRGGAPGYT
NA	16	TRBV15	TRBJ2-6	ATSRVGPGGARFNVLT
NA	13	TRBV6-1	TRBJ1-4	ASSDGGVTNEKLF
TRBD2	12	TRBV3-1/TRBV3-2	TRBJ2-5	ASSSVGGRETQY
NA	14	TRBV19	TRBJ1-1	ASSIFEGVGGTEAF
TRBD2	16	TRBV6-6	TRBJ2-3	ASSPRTSGGAFADTQY
TRBD1	11	TRBV5-5	TRBJ1-2	ASSPDRDYGYT
TRBD1	13	TRBV5-1	TRBJ1-1	ASSQKTDRETGAF
NA	11	TRBV19	TRBJ1-1	ASSIREDTEAF
TRBD2	15	TRBV19	TRBJ2-1	ASSRLKTSGDHNEQF
NA	12	TRBV2	TRBJ1-5	ASSERSQGLPQH
NA	12	TRBV30	TRBJ2-2	AWSTGLEPGELF
NA	12	TRBV7-9	TRBJ1-2	ASSLNQGGGGYT
TRBD2	11	TRBV5-4	TRBJ2-7	ASSSGSGVEQY
NA	15	TRBV21-1	TRBJ2-7	ASSKAPKTGKFREQY